Given below is one TCR beta chain in context. Its antigen is unknown. Sequencing was at deep level. The data were produced by immunoSEQ multiplex PCR, yet TCRdb's version contains in-frame clones alone and is incomplete. The sample records about a million clones, 76% being singletons. These data come from a study of shared clonotypes between healthy human individuals. Study overall: CD4 naive and memory got three plates each, CD8 naive two, CD8 memory one.

Study outcomes and limitations: Since donors were few, the genetic and exposure-history diversity represented was limited. Around 5% of naive CD4 clonotypes were common to four donors.

The receptor's source is a man aged 18 to 30 in good health. Material for sequencing was memory CD4+ T cells sorted from blood. Subset meaning: CD45RA-negative fraction.

The CDR3 region has the DNA TGTGCCACTCACCCGAACCCGGGGGGCTATGGTGAGCAGTTCTTC. This codes for CATHPNPGGYGEQFF. The rearrangement links TRBV6-1 to TRBJ2-1; the D gene is possibly TRBD2 (7 bases). Trimming left V 10 bases short and J 9 bases short, with 25 bases between. There are 15 residues in the CDR3. Germline lookup yields CDR1 MNHNS and CDR2 SASEGT.